The 14 T cell receptor beta chains in this list originate from one sample, sequenced in a study of post-analysis software for immune sequencing data. Study-wide points: Four to six TRBV segments appeared more often in patients than in controls, and TRBV5-6, TRBV5-1 and TRBV20-1 were among these.

Researchers reported that TCR beta cDNA libraries carried unique molecular identifiers. TCRdb fed the PCR reads into MiXCR, producing one record per CDR3 protein. The repertoire holds under 200,000 distinct CDR3 sequences, with 25% to 35% as singletons. Their cognate antigens are unknown. Sequencing input: blood. These receptors all come from a girl under 18 with multiple sclerosis.

This sequence joins TRBV5-1 and TRBJ2-1, with D unclear. The germline V gene has CDR1 SGHRS and CDR2 YFSETQ. V was trimmed by 3 bases and J by 3 bases, leaving 13 bases between them. There are 15 residues in the CDR3. The CDR3 loop is CASSWALGHYNEQFF. CDR3 DNA: TGCGCCAGCAGCTGGGCGCTAGGCCACTACAATGAGCAGTTCTTC.

This clonotype was picked up one time. This chain uses TRBV4-1 with TRBJ1-2; a possible D gene is TRBD1 (6 bases). Trimming cost V 0 bases and J 2 bases, with 13 bases left between them. CDR1 and CDR2 (germline): MGHRA, YSYEKL. The length of the CDR3 is 16 residues. The CDR3 DNA reads as TGCGCCAGCAGCCAAGATTCGGGGACAACCAACTATGGCTACACCTTC. Translating it yields CASSQDSGTTNYGYTF.

This clonotype was seen a handful of times. This chain links TRBV12-3 or TRBV12-4 with TRBJ1-2; 9 nucleotides match TRBD1. V shed 6 bases and J 2 bases; nucleotides not matched to a gene: 13. The length of the CDR3 is 17 residues. CDR3 loop: CASSQGDRAVRNYGYTF. The CDR3 DNA is TGTGCCAGCAGCCAAGGGGACAGGGCGGTAAGAAACTATGGCTACACCTTC.

Ten or more counts support this clonotype. This chain joins TRBV2 and TRBJ2-7; 7 bases line up with TRBD2. The germline V gene has CDR1 SNHLY and CDR2 FYNNEI. V shed 10 bases, J shed 0 bases, and the junction held 9 bases outside the gene matches. This CDR3 has 14 amino acids. The CDR3 region has the DNA TGTGCCACCCTAGCGGCTCCAGGCTCCTACGAGCAGTACTTC. Translated, it gives CATLAAPGSYEQYF.

Details on this clonotype: A read error may explain this, as a much larger clone is one base away. Written as DNA, the CDR3 is TGTGCCACCAGTGATATACAGGGTGACGGCTACAATGAGCAGATCTTC. Translation: CATSDIQGDGYNEQIF. This sequence joins TRBV24-1 and TRBJ2-1; possibly TRBD1 for D (6 bases). Germline V gene lookup returns CDR1 KGHDR and CDR2 SFDVKD. CDR3 length: 16 amino acids.

The sample holds many counts of this clonotype. This chain joins TRBV5-4 and TRBJ2-3, with 11 positions matching TRBD2. Germline CDR1 SGHNT, CDR2 YYREEE (reference sequence). CDR3 size: 16 residues. The V and J ends lost 4 bases and 2 bases, in that order; junction bases with no gene match: 6. CDR3 loop: CASSPGLAAFTDTQYF. The CDR3 nucleotides are TGTGCCAGCAGCCCGGGACTAGCGGCCTTCACAGATACGCAGTATTTT.

The chain recombines TRBV6-6 with TRBJ1-1; D is perhaps TRBD1 (5 bases). In germline, CDR1 is MNHNY, CDR2 SVGAGI (reference sequence). Trimming left V 8 bases short and J 4 bases short, with 17 bases between. The CDR3 spans 14 residues. CDR3 sequence reads: CASGGSAGGTEAFF. Here the CDR3 DNA reads TGTGCCAGCGGGGGATCAGCCGGTGGCACTGAAGCTTTCTTT.

The chain recombines TRBV5-1 with TRBJ1-1, with TRBD1 matching over 7 bases. J lost 1 base, V lost 0 bases, and 6 bases had no gene match. The length of the CDR3 is 16 residues. Germline loops: CDR1 SGHRS, CDR2 YFSETQ. CDR3 amino acids: CASSLVGQNRNTEAFF. The CDR3 DNA is TGCGCCAGCAGCTTGGTGGGACAGAATAGGAACACTGAAGCTTTCTTT.

This clonotype was recorded a few times. The rearrangement uses TRBV30 and TRBJ2-5, with D perhaps being TRBD1 or TRBD2 (5 bases each). This CDR3 region has 14 residues. V gave up 1 base and J gave up 1 base, with 10 bases separating them. CDR1 and CDR2 (germline): GTSNPN, SVGIG (reference sequence). In DNA form, the CDR3 reads TGTGCCTGGAGTGGGGGTGGGACCCAAGAGACCCAGTACTTC. Protein product: CAWSGGGTQETQYF. The full variable domain, rest sourced from reference TRBV30 and TRBJ2-5, is SQTIHQWPATLVQPVGSPLSLECTVEGTSNPNLYWYRQAAGRGLQLLFYSVGIGQISSEVPQNLSASRPQDRQFILSSKKLLLSDSGFYLCAWSGGGTQETQYFGPGTRLLVL.

This clonotype was recorded a few times. J is TRBJ1-6 and V is TRBV30; 10 bases align to TRBD1. Trimming removed 3 bases from V and 9 bases from J; junction bases left unmatched: 11. Germline V CDR1 and CDR2: GTSNPN, SVGIG (reference sequence). CDR3 size: 16 residues. This CDR3 is CAWRTPTGGFGSPLHF. The CDR3 DNA sequence: TGTGCCTGGAGGACCCCGACAGGGGGCTTTGGTTCACCCCTCCACTTT. Complete variable domain (other parts from reference TRBV30 and TRBJ1-6): SQTIHQWPATLVQPVGSPLSLECTVEGTSNPNLYWYRQAAGRGLQLLFYSVGIGQISSEVPQNLSASRPQDRQFILSSKKLLLSDSGFYLCAWRTPTGGFGSPLHFGNGTRLTVT.

This clonotype was observed at least ten times. The chain uses TRBV6-5 and TRBJ1-6; perhaps TRBD1 as D (5 bases). Germline values: CDR1 MNHEY, CDR2 SVGAGI. This CDR3 region has 13 residues. The CDR3 sequence is CAARASENSPLHF. The CDR3 region has the DNA TGTGCAGCCAGGGCGAGCGAGAATTCACCCCTCCACTTT.

This clonotype was detected once. The CDR3 ends on some other residue instead of the conserved phenylalanine or tryptophan, so this is likely a read error. The CDR3 loop is CSARDALRPRGPQHC. The CDR3, as DNA: TGCAGTGCTAGAGACGCACTGCGACCTAGGGGGCCCCAGCATTGT. The genes are TRBV20-1 and TRBJ1-5; tentatively, D is TRBD1 (5 bases). The ends were cut back, 0 bases at V and 9 bases at J, with 18 bases in the middle. The CDR3 covers 15 residues. Germline values: CDR1 DFQATT, CDR2 SNEGSKA (reference sequence).

This clonotype was seen a few times. This chain links TRBV28 with TRBJ2-3; D possibly corresponds to TRBD1 (6 bases). Trimming took off 6 bases at V and 6 bases at J, with 16 bases between the two ends. From germline, CDR1 is MDHEN and CDR2 SYDVKM. This CDR3 region has 14 residues. DNA of the CDR3: TGTGCCAGCAGCGCAGTCACAGACAGGGATACGCAGTATTTT. Translated, it gives CASSAVTDRDTQYF.

The chain is built from TRBV28 and TRBJ1-5, with unresolved D. The germline V and J ends were trimmed by 5 bases and 3 bases, with 17 bases remaining between them. CDR1 is MDHEN and CDR2 is SYDVKM in the germline V gene. This CDR3 spans 16 amino acids. The CDR3 loop is CASSLSPGRNNQPQHF. CDR3 DNA: TGTGCCAGCAGTCTCTCCCCAGGACGGAACAATCAGCCCCAGCATTTT. The whole variable domain, remainder taken from reference TRBV28 and TRBJ1-5, is DVKVTQSSRYLVKRTGEKVFLECVQDMDHENMFWYRQDPGLGLRLIYFSYDVKMKEKGDIPEGYSVSREKKERFSLILESASTNQTSMYLCASSLSPGRNNQPQHFGDGTRLSIL.